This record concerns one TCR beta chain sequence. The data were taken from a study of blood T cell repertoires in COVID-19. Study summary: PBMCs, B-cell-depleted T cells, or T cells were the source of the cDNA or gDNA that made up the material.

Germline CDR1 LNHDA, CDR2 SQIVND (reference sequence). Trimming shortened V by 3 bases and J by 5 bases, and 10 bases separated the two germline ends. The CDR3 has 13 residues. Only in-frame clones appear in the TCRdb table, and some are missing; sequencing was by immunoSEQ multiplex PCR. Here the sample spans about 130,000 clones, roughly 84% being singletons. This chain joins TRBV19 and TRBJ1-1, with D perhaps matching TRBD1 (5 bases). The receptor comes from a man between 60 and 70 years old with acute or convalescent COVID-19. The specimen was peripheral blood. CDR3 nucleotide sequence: TGTGCCAGTAGTATTTCAGGGAGGACTGAAGCTTTCTTT. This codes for CASSISGRTEAFF.